The rows below give T cell receptor beta chains drawn from one sample of a study of blood T cells in healthy people across ages. MiXCR, applied by TCRdb to the 5' RACE reads, yields one record per CDR3 protein. The sample carries some 1,500,000 distinct CDR3 sequences, 40% to 45% recorded once. The sequenced sample was blood. Every receptor here comes from a woman younger than 35 in good health. CDR3s include the opening cysteine and the closing phenylalanine or tryptophan. Fields, in order: CDR3 DNA, CDR3 protein, V gene, D gene, J gene, clone size. D genes are given only for firm matches. Expanded clones get a size class; other rows say once, few or many, or leave the size out.

TGCGCCAGCAGCCCCTTATTCCGCGAGGAGCAGTTCTTC CASSPLFREEQFF TRBV5-1 . TRBJ2-1 .
TGCAGTGCTAGAGATTCGCGGGTGTCATCTGGAAACACCATATATTTT CSARDSRVSSGNTIYF TRBV20-1 . TRBJ1-3 .
TGTGCCAGCAGAGAGGTCCGTCTAACATACAATGAGCAGTTCTTC CASREVRLTYNEQFF TRBV28 . TRBJ2-1 .
TGTGCCAGCAGTTTAGTAACTAGCGGGGACTATACGCAGTATTTT CASSLVTSGDYTQYF TRBV27 TRBD2 TRBJ2-3 few
TGTGCCACCAGTGTACCGACAGTGTACAATGAGCAGTACTTC CATSVPTVYNEQYF TRBV24-1 . TRBJ2-5 once
TGTGCCATCAGTGAATACAGGGTCAATGAGCAGTACTTC CAISEYRVNEQYF TRBV10-3 . TRBJ2-5 .
TGTGCCAGCAGTTCCCAGACTAGCGGGAGCGTCTGGAACACCGGGGAACTGTTTTTT CASSSQTSGSVWNTGELFF TRBV6-2/TRBV6-3 TRBD2 TRBJ2-2 .
TGTGCCAGCAGTCCAGTAATACGGACTCGTGAGCAGTACTTC CASSPVIRTREQYF TRBV2 . TRBJ2-7 .
TGTGCCAGCTCACCACCGATGGGGCAAGACTATGGCTACACCTTC CASSPPMGQDYGYTF TRBV18 . TRBJ1-2 .
TGCGCCAGCAGCTTGCAAGGGGCAGGGTCCTACAATGAGCAGTTCTTC CASSLQGAGSYNEQFF TRBV5-1 . TRBJ2-1 .
TGTGCCAGCAGTAACGGACTAGCGGGGTACACCGGGGAGCTGTTTTTT CASSNGLAGYTGELFF TRBV28 TRBD2 TRBJ2-2 .
TGTGCCAGCAGCCCCTCTCTAGCGGGAGTATACAATGAGCAGTTCTTC CASSPSLAGVYNEQFF TRBV6-2/TRBV6-3 TRBD2 TRBJ2-1 .
TGTGCCAGCAGCCAAGTAGTAGGAGACAGTGAGCAGTTCTTC CASSQVVGDSEQFF TRBV4-2 . TRBJ2-1 once
TGTGCCAGCAGTTCCTATCTTATGGGCCCTAACACTGAAGCTTTCTTT CASSSYLMGPNTEAFF TRBV6-5 . TRBJ1-1 .
TGTGCCAGCAGTTTACACGGGGGGGACCAAGGGACCCAGTACTTC CASSLHGGDQGTQYF TRBV12-3/TRBV12-4 TRBD2 TRBJ2-5 .
TGTGCCAGCAGTCCCCTGTTTAGCGCGGTATTAGAGACCCAGTACTTC CASSPLFSAVLETQYF TRBV6-6 . TRBJ2-5 few
TGCGCCAGCAGCCTTAAGAGGGCTAGCGGGCGCACAGATACGCAGTATTTT CASSLKRASGRTDTQYF TRBV4-3 TRBD2 TRBJ2-3 .
TGTGCCAGCAGTTCGGGACAGTCTAATGAAAAACTGTTTTTT CASSSGQSNEKLFF TRBV7-2 TRBD1 TRBJ1-4 few
TGCGCCAGCATCCGATTTCCCAAAACTAGCGGGAGTACACCCGATGAGCAGTACTTC CASIRFPKTSGSTPDEQYF TRBV4-1 TRBD2 TRBJ2-7 .
TGTGCCAGCAGTAAGCCCGTTAGCCATGAGCAGTTCTTC CASSKPVSHEQFF TRBV12-3/TRBV12-4 . TRBJ2-1 few
TGCAGTGCTATCCCCCCCCCCGGGACCCCGTATGAGCAGTTCTTC CSAIPPPGTPYEQFF TRBV20-1 . TRBJ2-1 .
TGCAGTGCTAGGTTTGAGACCCAGTTCTTC CSARFETQFF TRBV20-1 . TRBJ2-1 .
TGTGCCAGCAGCCTCGAACAAGGTTGCGCTTTCTTT CASSLEQGCAFF TRBV7-9 . TRBJ1-1 .
TGTGCCATCAGGTCCACAGTTGTTGGGACCAACGTCCTGACTTTC CAIRSTVVGTNVLTF TRBV10-3 . TRBJ2-6 .
TGTGCCAGCAGCCTATGGACTAGCCGGACCGGGGAGCTGTTTTTT CASSLWTSRTGELFF TRBV5-5 TRBD2 TRBJ2-2 .
TGTGCCAGCAGCTTAGTCTTGGTAGCGGGGGGGTACAATGAGCAGTTCTTC CASSLVLVAGGYNEQFF TRBV7-3 TRBD2 TRBJ2-1 few
TGTGCCAGCAGTAACGGACTAGCACAGCAAGAGACCCAGTACTTC CASSNGLAQQETQYF TRBV28 TRBD2 TRBJ2-5 few
TGTGCCAGCAGTTTAGAGACTAGCGGGAGGGAAGTGTTCTTC CASSLETSGREVFF TRBV28 TRBD2 TRBJ2-1 few
TGTGCCACCAGTGATTCAGGAATAGGTCGCCGAGCTTTCTTT CATSDSGIGRRAFF TRBV24-1 . TRBJ1-1 .
TGTGCCAGCAGCTCCGAACCTCATTCCTTCGAGCAGTACTTC CASSSEPHSFEQYF TRBV7-2 . TRBJ2-7 .
TGTGCCAGCAGACCCCGACTAGCGGGGGGCCCGAACACCGGGGAGCTGTTTTTT CASRPRLAGGPNTGELFF TRBV6-1 TRBD2 TRBJ2-2 .
TGTGCCAGCAGCCAAGCCCTAGCGAGCCAAGAGACCCAGTACTTC CASSQALASQETQYF TRBV4-2 . TRBJ2-5 .
TGTGCCAGTAGTATGAATCTAGCGGGACTCACAGATACGCAGTATTTT CASSMNLAGLTDTQYF TRBV19 TRBD2 TRBJ2-3 .